This T cell receptor (beta chain) originates from a study of blood T cell repertoires in COVID-19. Overall study context: COVID-19 samples collected from the United States, Italy and Spain covered acute and convalescent phases. The analysed material was cDNA or gDNA that came from T cells, B-cell-depleted T cells, or PBMCs.

The CDR3 length is 19 residues. CDR1 is WNHNN, CDR2 SYGVQD, per germline (reference sequence). V shed 7 bases, J shed 0 bases, and the junction held 16 bases outside the gene matches. In the authors' methods: From reference gene primer amplification, estimates of nucleated cell counts were derived. Some clones are missing from TCRdb's copy, which holds only in-frame ones; the method was immunoSEQ multiplex PCR. V and J calls and clone size are given by that table; D and trimming were obtained from the DNA. The sample records approximately 20,000 clones, 70% to 90% being singletons. The sample comprised peripheral blood. The sequence was collected from a human donor with active COVID-19. The donor label of this sample is uncertain. The chain carries TRBV10-1 and TRBJ2-4; 9 bases map to TRBD2. The CDR3 protein is CASTDGTSKNHAAKNIQYF. In nucleotides, the CDR3 is TGCGCCAGCACGGACGGGACTAGCAAAAACCATGCAGCCAAAAACATTCAGTACTTC.